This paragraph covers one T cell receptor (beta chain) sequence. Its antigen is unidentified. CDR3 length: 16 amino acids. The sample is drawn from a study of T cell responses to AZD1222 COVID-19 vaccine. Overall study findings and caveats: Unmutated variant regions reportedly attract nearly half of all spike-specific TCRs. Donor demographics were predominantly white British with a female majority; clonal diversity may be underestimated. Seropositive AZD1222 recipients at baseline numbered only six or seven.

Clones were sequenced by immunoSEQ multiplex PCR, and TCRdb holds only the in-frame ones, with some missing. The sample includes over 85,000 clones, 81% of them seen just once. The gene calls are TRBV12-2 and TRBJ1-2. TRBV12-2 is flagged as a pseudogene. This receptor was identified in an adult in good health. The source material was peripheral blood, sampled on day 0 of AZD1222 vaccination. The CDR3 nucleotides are TGTGCAAGTCGCTCCCAGGGGGGGGACAGTAACTATGGCTACACCTTC. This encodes CASRSQGGDSNYGYTF.